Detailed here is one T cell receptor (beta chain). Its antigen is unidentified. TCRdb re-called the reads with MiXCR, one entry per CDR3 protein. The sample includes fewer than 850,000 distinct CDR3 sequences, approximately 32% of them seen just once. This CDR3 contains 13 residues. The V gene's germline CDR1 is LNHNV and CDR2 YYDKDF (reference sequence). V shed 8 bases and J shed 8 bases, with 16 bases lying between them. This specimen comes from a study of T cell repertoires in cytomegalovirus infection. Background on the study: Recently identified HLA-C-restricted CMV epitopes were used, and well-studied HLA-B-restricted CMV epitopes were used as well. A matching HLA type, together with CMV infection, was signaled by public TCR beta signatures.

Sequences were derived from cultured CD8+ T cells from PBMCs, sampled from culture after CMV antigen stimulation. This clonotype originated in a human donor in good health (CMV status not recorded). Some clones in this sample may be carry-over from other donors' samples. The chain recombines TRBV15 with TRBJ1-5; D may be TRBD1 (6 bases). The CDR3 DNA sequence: TGTGCCACCGGACCGGGGGGCGTGGAGCCCCAGCATTTT. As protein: CATGPGGVEPQHF.